This TCR beta chain was documented in a study of blood T cell repertoires in COVID-19. Per germline, CDR1 SNHLY and CDR2 FYNNEI. The ends were cut back, 8 bases at V and 0 bases at J, with 17 bases in the middle. The CDR3 is 16 amino acids. Measured with immunoSEQ multiplex PCR; TCRdb has only the in-frame clones, and not every one. The sample has some 30,000 clones, about 79% seen once. This clone has just one count. This clonotype was obtained from a human donor in a cohort sampled during active COVID-19. The chain uses TRBV2 and TRBJ2-4, with D possibly matching TRBD2 (5 bases). Material: peripheral blood. The CDR3 coding sequence is TGTGCCAGCTTCGAGGAGAGGGAGCTAGCCAAAAACATTCAGTACTTC. Protein product: CASFEERELAKNIQYF.